The following is a T cell receptor beta chain sequence with its context. Its antigen is unknown. Base qualities were left out, and no much larger clone turns up one base away. The sample comes from a study of OX40 agonist ivuxolimab in advanced cancers. Background on the whole study: Ivuxolimab, which targeted the costimulatory receptor OX40 (CD134), was an agonistic, fully human IgG2 monoclonal antibody. Prior anti-PD-1, anti-PD-L1 or anti-CTLA-4 therapy was permitted, and checkpoint inhibitors had been received by roughly two fifths of dose-escalation patients. The monotherapy dose-escalation portion (N of about 50 patients) of the phase I ivuxolimab trial is reported in the paper. The point of sequencing TCRbeta in the periphery was to test whether ivuxolimab changed TCR sequence diversity and drove clonal T-cell expansion. Partial responses occurred in three dose-escalation patients, of whom one had hepatocellular carcinoma and two had cutaneous melanoma. In the dose-escalation cohort, around four fifths of patients were male, and the mean age was about 55 years, with a range of about 20 to 90. Among the roughly 50 dose-escalation patients, roughly 20 had hepatocellular carcinoma, 15 melanoma, 9 renal cell carcinoma and 9 head and neck cancer. Intravenous ivuxolimab was administered to patients every 2 weeks at six dose levels: 0.01, 0.1, 0.3, 1.5, 3 and 10 mg/kg. General findings and caveats noted by the study authors: At doses from 0.1 to 3.0 mg/kg, clonal expansion was seen in both CD4+ and CD8+ blood T cells between baseline and week 6. After ivuxolimab, expanded clones were on average more numerous among CD8+ T cells than among CD4+ T cells. In the 0.1-3.0 mg/kg groups, partial responders were among the patients with the lowest normalized peripheral clonal expansion, particularly in CD8+ T cells. Antigen specificity was not determined for the clonally expanded peripheral T cells. Low levels of normalized T-cell clonal expansion were also seen in some patients who did not respond.

The trial excluded patients who had a history of autoimmune disease or were on systemic immunosuppression. Peripheral blood for TCR sequencing was collected from all dose cohorts at baseline, on cycle 4 day 1, and on cycle 7 day 1. Samples were obtained from an open-label, multicenter, first-in-human phase I dose-escalation trial of ivuxolimab. Adults with locally advanced or metastatic melanoma, renal cell carcinoma, hepatocellular carcinoma or head and neck squamous cell carcinoma were enrolled in the trial. Before TCR sequencing, CD4+ and CD8+ T cells were separately sorted from peripheral blood. For sequencing of the TCRbeta CDR3 region, genomic DNA was extracted from the sorted cells. The immunoSEQ Assay was used to sequence the TCRbeta CDR3 regions. Sourced from immuneACCESS, this table was stored by TCRdb with only in-frame sequences that have V and J called. A share of the clones is absent; for the studies checked, an unresolved V gene accounts for under half, and the remainder has no known explanation. This sample lists around 67,000 clones; around 84% were detected once. The ten top clones hold approximately 2.4% of the sample.

The trim is 2 bases for V and 0 bases for J, with a gap of 13 bases between the germline ends. The CDR3, from cysteine to phenylalanine, totals 16 residues. Just the 48-base CDR3 DNA is kept, in frame starting at base 1. The germline V gene (reference sequence) yields SGHNT for CDR1 and YYREEE for CDR2. The chain joins TRBV5-4 to TRBJ2-3; TRBD2 is perhaps the D gene, given 5 matching bases. The input for sequencing was CD4+ or CD8+ T cells sorted from blood, taken in a trial of the OX40 agonist ivuxolimab. This clonotype was sampled from an adult with an advanced solid tumor such as melanoma, head and neck, liver or kidney cancer. CDR3 reads: CASSFLASASTDTQYF. The DNA sequence follows: TGTGCCAGCAGCTTTTTAGCGAGTGCTAGCACAGATACGCAGTATTTT.